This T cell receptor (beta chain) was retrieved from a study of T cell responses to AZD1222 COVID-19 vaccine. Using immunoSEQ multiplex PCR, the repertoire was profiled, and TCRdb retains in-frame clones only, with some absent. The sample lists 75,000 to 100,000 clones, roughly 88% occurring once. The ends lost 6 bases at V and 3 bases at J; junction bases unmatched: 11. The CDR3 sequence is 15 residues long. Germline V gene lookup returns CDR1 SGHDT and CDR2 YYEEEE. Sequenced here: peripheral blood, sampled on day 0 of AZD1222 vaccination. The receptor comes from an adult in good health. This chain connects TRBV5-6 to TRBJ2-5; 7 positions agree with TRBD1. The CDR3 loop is CASTGIDRVEETQYF. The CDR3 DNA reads TGTGCCAGCACGGGGATCGACAGGGTAGAAGAGACCCAGTACTTC.